The T cell receptor (beta chain) described here comes from a study of Graves' ophthalmopathy and Graves' hyperthyroidism. This clonotype was seen ten or more times. RNA transcripts served as template for amplifying TCR beta CDR3 sequences. A first-round RT-PCR used HTBI primers, followed by a second-round multiplex PCR. One entry per CDR3 protein, called by TCRdb with MiXCR from the multiplex PCR reads. The sample contains approximately 640,000 distinct CDR3 sequences, roughly 41% of which appear only once. Per the germline V gene, CDR1 is WSHSY and CDR2 is SAAADI. The germline V and J ends were trimmed by 7 bases and 11 bases, with 11 bases remaining between them. This CDR3 spans 10 amino acids.

This rearrangement joins TRBV10-2 to TRBJ1-1; no definite D call. This clonotype was sampled from an adult man with Graves' ophthalmopathy. Sequencing input: peripheral blood. CDR3 region: CASNGSVAFF. CDR3 coding DNA: TGCGCCAGCAACGGATCAGTCGCTTTCTTT.